This entry lists 4 T cell receptor beta chains sequenced from one sample in a study of blood T cell repertoires in COVID-19 (dated by TCRdb to the early 2020s). Library preparation employed the immunoSEQ multiplex PCR assay. TCRdb obtained this table from immuneACCESS and retained in-frame rearrangements with V and J assigned. These tables miss some clones; where compared with another copy, unresolved V genes account for less than half of the shortfall, and the remainder is unexplained. This sample has about 300,000 clones in its table, and 70% to 90% of those were observed once. The biggest ten clones account for 2.2% of the sample. The sequenced sample consisted of PBMCs or T cells enriched from blood (not recorded which). The receptors come from a man in his thirties or forties who had recovered from COVID-19.

The CDR3 nucleotides are TGTGCCAGCTCCCCCACAGACGGGAACACTGAAGCTTTCTTT. Residues: CASSPTDGNTEAFF. The V call is TRBV18, the J call TRBJ1-1; no definite D call. This CDR3 comprises 14 residues. Germline lookup yields CDR1 KGHSH and CDR2 LQKENI. The V and J ends lost 6 bases and 1 base respectively, with 12 bases between them.

The chain couples TRBV6-2 or TRBV6-3 to TRBJ1-1; TRBD1 aligns across 7 bases. J lost 10 bases, V lost 2 bases, and 10 bases had no gene match. The germline CDR1 and CDR2 sequences are MNHEY and SVGEGT. This CDR3 has 14 residues. CDR3 in DNA: TGTGCCAGCAGTTACGAGCCGGAGGGACAGACAGCTTTCTTT. Its protein product is CASSYEPEGQTAFF.

The J gene is TRBJ2-2, the V gene TRBV20-1, with 7 bases that match TRBD2. The junction had 4 bases not matched to a gene; V was cut back by 3 bases and J by 3 bases. Per the germline V gene, CDR1 is DFQATT and CDR2 is SNEGSKA (reference sequence). There are 14 residues in the CDR3. The CDR3 nucleotides are TGCAGTGCTAGTCCGGGGGGTCACACCGGGGAGCTGTTTTTT. Translated: CSASPGGHTGELFF.

For the CDR3, the DNA is TGCGCCAGCAGCTTGGCCTGGGGAGGAAAGAACACTGAAGCTTTCTTT. Its translation is CASSLAWGGKNTEAFF. V and J are TRBV5-1 and TRBJ1-1; D gene unclear. The length of the CDR3 is 16 residues. The germline V gene encodes CDR1 SGHRS and CDR2 YFSETQ. With 0 bases removed from V and 1 base from J, the gap between germline ends came to 13 bases.